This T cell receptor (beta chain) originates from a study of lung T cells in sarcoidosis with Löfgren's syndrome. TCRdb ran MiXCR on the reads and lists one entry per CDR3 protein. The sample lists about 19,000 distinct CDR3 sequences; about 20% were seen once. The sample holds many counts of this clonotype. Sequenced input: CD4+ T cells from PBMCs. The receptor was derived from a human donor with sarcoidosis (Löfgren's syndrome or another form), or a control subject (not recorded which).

In nucleotides, the CDR3 is TGCGCCAGCAGCTCACAAGGGAGCGGGAACACTGAAGCTTTCTTT. It specifies CASSSQGSGNTEAFF. The chain is built from TRBV5-1 and TRBJ1-1; no reliable D call. This CDR3 is 15 amino acids long. With 3 bases removed from V and 1 base from J, the gap between germline ends came to 13 bases. Germline V CDR1 and CDR2: SGHRS, YFSETQ.